This TCR beta chain originates from a study of CD8 T cells in ankylosing spondylitis. General study results and limits: Earlier work had already found some motif variants in reactive arthritis synovial fluid and blood. Disease-linked clones, CD8+, were relatively rare in peripheral blood.

Looked up from germline, CDR1 is LNHDA and CDR2 is SQIVND (reference sequence). V lost 8 bases and J 1 base, leaving 11 bases between the germline ends. The CDR3 covers 13 residues. This clonotype has just a few counts. The antigen is undetermined. A single record per CDR3 protein comes from TCRdb applying MiXCR to the 5' RACE reads. The profile shows approximately 88,000 distinct CDR3 sequences, about 9.1% of them singletons. This TCR came from a male donor with ankylosing spondylitis or in good health (not recorded which). The rearrangement links TRBV19 to TRBJ1-1; the D gene is possibly TRBD1 (6 bases). The sequenced material came from blood, either unsorted or a sorted T cell fraction (not recorded which). The CDR3 DNA follows: TGTGCCAGTGGCCAGGGGCCGAACACTGAAGCTTTCTTT. It codes for CASGQGPNTEAFF.